The following is a T cell receptor (beta chain) sequence with its context. Its antigen is not known. This sample is part of a study of T cells in localized non-small cell lung cancer. Study conclusions and caveats: Higher blood T cell density went with longer overall survival.

Measured with immunoSEQ multiplex PCR; TCRdb has only the in-frame clones, and not every one. The sample has over 50,000 clones; roughly 88% are singletons. Looked up from germline, CDR1 is SNHLY and CDR2 is FYNNEI. With V trimmed by 6 bases and J by 3 bases, 7 bases remained unmatched. The CDR3 is 15 residues long. V and J are TRBV2 and TRBJ1-4; 7 bases map to TRBD1. The starting material was peripheral blood mononuclear cells, obtained before any cancer treatment. This receptor was taken from a man aged 35 to 69 with stage III lung adenocarcinoma. The CDR3 reads CASRLRTGANEKLFF. CDR3 DNA: TGTGCCAGCAGACTCCGCACAGGGGCTAATGAAAAACTGTTTTTT.